This T cell receptor (beta chain) was captured in a study of shared clonotypes between healthy human individuals. Remarks on this clone: Its target is not known.

The assay was immunoSEQ multiplex PCR, and TCRdb's table has in-frame clones only and misses some. The repertoire holds 2 million to 3 million clones, with roughly 93% as singletons. Naive CD45RA+ and memory CD45RA-negative subsets were split from CD4+ cells. Study-wide results and caveats: Naive subsets generally exceeded memory subsets in estimated richness. Unshared clonotypes carried lower generation probabilities than those common to all four donors.

Germline loops: CDR1 MDHEN, CDR2 SYDVKM. V gave up 1 base and J gave up 0 bases, with 16 bases separating them. The CDR3 runs 17 residues. The J gene is TRBJ2-7, the V gene TRBV28; D might be TRBD1 (5 bases). The sequenced material came from naive CD4+ T cells from PBMCs. Stated subset: CD45RA+ positively selected. The receptor was derived from a man younger than 30 in good health. Some clones in this sample may be carry-over from other donors' samples. CDR3 sequence: CASSLSMTAESSYEQYF. CDR3 sequence (DNA): TGTGCCAGCAGTTTATCCATGACAGCTGAGAGCTCCTACGAGCAGTACTTC.